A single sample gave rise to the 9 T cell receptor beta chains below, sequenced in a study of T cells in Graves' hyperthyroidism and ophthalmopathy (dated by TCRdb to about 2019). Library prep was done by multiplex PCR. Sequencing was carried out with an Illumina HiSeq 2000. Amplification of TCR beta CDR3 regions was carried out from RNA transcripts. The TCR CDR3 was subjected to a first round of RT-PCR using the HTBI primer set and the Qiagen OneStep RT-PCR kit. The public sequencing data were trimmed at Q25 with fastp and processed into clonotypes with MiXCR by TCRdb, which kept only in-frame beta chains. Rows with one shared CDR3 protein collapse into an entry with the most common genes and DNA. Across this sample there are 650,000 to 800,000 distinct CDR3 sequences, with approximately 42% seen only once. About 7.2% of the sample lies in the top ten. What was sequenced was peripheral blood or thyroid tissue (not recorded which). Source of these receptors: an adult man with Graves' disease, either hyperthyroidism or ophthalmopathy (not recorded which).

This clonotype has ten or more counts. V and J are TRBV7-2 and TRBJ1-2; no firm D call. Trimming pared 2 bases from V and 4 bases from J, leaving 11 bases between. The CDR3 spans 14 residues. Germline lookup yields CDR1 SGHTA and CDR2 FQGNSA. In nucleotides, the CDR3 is TGTGCCAGCAGCTTACTTGTTATAGCCTATGGCTACACCTTC. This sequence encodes CASSLLVIAYGYTF.

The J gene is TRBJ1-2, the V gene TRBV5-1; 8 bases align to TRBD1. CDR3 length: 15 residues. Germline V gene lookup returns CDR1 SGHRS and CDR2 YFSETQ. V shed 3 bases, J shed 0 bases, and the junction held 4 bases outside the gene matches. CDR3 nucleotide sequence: TGCGCCAGCAGCTCGGGACAGGCAACTAACTATGGCTACACCTTC. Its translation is CASSSGQATNYGYTF.

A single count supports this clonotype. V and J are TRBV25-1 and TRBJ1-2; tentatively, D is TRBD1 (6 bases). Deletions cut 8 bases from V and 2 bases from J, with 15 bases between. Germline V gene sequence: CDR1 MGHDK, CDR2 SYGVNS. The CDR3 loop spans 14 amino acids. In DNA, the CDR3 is TGTGCCAGCGTTGAAGAAACAGGGAACTATGGCTACACCTTC. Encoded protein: CASVEETGNYGYTF.

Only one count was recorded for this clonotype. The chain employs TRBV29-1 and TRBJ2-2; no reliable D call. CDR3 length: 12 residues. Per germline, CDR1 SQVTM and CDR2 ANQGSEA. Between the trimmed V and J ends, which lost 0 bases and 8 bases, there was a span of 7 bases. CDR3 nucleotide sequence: TGCAGCGTTGAAGATCACAGAGGGGAGCTGTTTTTT. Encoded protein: CSVEDHRGELFF.

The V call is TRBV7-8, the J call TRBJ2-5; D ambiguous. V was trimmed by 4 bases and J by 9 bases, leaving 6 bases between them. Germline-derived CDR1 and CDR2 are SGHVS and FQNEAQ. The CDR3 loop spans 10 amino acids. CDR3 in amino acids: CASSSRPQYF. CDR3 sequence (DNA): TGTGCCAGCAGCTCCCGGCCCCAGTACTTC.

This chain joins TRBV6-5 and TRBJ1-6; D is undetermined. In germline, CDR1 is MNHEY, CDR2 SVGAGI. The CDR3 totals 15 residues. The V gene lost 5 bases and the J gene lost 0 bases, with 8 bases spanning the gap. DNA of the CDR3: TGTGCCAGCAGTAAGAGTAGCTCCTATAATTCACCCCTCCACTTT. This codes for CASSKSSSYNSPLHF.

The CDR3 region has the DNA TGCAGTGCTACCGGGGGGGCCTTTGAGACCCAGTACTTC. Amino acid sequence: CSATGGAFETQYF. The genes are TRBV20-1 and TRBJ2-5, with 8 nucleotides matching TRBD2. Germline CDR1 and CDR2: DFQATT and SNEGSKA (reference sequence). V was clipped by 4 bases and J by 5 bases; unmatched bases: 6. The CDR3 loop spans 13 amino acids.

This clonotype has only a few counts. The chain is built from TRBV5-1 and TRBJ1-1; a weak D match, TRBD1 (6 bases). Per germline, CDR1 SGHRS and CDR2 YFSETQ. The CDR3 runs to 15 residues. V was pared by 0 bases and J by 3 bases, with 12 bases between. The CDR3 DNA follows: TGCGCCAGCAGCTTGGTCGGGGGGCCTGACACTGAAGCTTTCTTT. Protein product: CASSLVGGPDTEAFF.

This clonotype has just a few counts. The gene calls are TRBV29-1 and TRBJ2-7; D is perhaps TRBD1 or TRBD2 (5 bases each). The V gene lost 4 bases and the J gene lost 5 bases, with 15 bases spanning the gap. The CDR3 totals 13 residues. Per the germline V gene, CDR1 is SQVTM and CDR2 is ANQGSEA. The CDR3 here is CSVAGSGVHEQYF. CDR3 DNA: TGCAGCGTTGCAGGGTCCGGGGTCCACGAGCAGTACTTC.